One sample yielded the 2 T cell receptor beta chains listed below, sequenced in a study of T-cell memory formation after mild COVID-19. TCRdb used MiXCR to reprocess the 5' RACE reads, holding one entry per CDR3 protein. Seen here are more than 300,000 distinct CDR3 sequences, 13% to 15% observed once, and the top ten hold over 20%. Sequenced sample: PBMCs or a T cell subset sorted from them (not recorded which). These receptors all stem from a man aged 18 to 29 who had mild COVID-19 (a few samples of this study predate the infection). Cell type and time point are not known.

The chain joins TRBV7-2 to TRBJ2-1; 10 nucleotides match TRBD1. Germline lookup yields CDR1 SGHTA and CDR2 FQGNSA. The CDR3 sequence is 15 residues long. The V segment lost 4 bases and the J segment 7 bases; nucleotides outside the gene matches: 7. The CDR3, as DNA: TGTGCCAGCAGCTCCGACAGGGGGCTAATGAATGAGCAGTTCTTC. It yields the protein CASSSDRGLMNEQFF.

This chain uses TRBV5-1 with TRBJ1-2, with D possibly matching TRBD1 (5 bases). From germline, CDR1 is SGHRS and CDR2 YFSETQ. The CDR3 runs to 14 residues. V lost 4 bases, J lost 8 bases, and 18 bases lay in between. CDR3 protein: CASSPPRGNRGYTF. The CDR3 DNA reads TGCGCCAGCAGCCCGCCTCGGGGGAACCGGGGCTACACCTTC.